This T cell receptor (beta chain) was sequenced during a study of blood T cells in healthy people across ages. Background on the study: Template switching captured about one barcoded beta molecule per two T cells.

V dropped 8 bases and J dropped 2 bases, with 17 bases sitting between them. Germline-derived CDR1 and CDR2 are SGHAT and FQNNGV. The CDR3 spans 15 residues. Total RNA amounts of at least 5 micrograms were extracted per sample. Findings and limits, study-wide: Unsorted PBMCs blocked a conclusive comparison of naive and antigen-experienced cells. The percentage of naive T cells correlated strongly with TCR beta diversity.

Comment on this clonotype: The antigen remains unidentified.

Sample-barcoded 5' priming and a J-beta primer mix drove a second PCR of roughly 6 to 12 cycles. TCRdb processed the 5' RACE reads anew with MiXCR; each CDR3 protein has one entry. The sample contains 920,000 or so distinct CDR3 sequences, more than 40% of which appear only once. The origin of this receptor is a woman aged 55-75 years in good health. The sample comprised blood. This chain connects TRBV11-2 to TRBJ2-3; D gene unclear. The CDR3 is CASCPPSLDTDTQYF. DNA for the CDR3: TGTGCCAGCTGTCCCCCGAGCTTGGACACAGATACGCAGTATTTT.